This T cell receptor beta chain appears in the sequencing data of a study of blood T cell repertoires in COVID-19. This CDR3 is built from 14 residues. V shed 8 bases, J shed 1 base, and the junction held 1 base outside the gene matches. CDR1 and CDR2 (germline): LNHDA, SQIVND (reference sequence). Profiling relied on immunoSEQ multiplex PCR, and the TCRdb table lists in-frame clones only, not all of them. The sample contains 90,000 or so clones, roughly 90% of which appear only once. This receptor was obtained from a man older than 75 with active or convalescent COVID-19. Sequenced sample: peripheral blood. This sequence joins TRBV19 and TRBJ2-2, with 10 bases that match TRBD2. The CDR3 DNA is TGTGCCAGTCGGACTAGCGGGAACACCGGGGAGCTGTTTTTT. Protein: CASRTSGNTGELFF.